The 29 T cell receptor beta chains presented below share a single source sample, sequenced in a study of beta chain features in type 1 diabetes. Sequencing targeted expressed TCRB transcripts, as all isolated RNA had been reverse transcribed. The repertoire was sequenced with immunoSEQ multiplex PCR; TCRdb's copy has only in-frame clones and lacks some. The sample consists of about 930,000 clones, roughly 17% of them appearing once. Material for sequencing was naive CD4+ T cells from blood. The receptors come from a woman younger than 30 in good health.

This clone turned up a few times. The genes are TRBV29-1 and TRBJ2-1, with D possibly TRBD2 on 7 matching bases. The CDR3 extends over 15 amino acids. Germline-derived CDR1 and CDR2 are SQVTM and ANQGSEA. V was clipped by 8 bases and J by 0 bases, with 17 bases between them. Here the CDR3 reads CSLVGGASSYNEQFF. For the CDR3, the DNA is TGCAGCCTTGTAGGGGGGGCATCCTCCTACAATGAGCAGTTCTTC.

This clone was counted a few times. J is TRBJ1-1 and V is TRBV2; 9 bases match TRBD1. The CDR3 runs 13 residues. Trimming at V came to 6 bases and at J to 4 bases, leaving 3 bases not matched to a gene. Germline V gene sequence: CDR1 SNHLY, CDR2 FYNNEI. The CDR3 bases are TGTGCCAGCAGGGGGACAGGGTTCACTGAAGCTTTCTTT. Its protein product is CASRGTGFTEAFF.

This clone was observed a handful of times. The chain employs TRBV13 and TRBJ1-5; perhaps TRBD1 as D (6 bases). This CDR3 has 18 residues. The V end was cut by 10 bases, the J end by 0 bases, with 25 bases between. Germline V gene sequence: CDR1 PRHDT, CDR2 FYEKMQ (reference sequence). CDR3 nucleotide sequence: TGTGCCATCCCCAGGGCCCACCGGGGGGGCTATAGCAATCAGCCCCAGCATTTT. As protein: CAIPRAHRGGYSNQPQHF.

This clone was counted a few times. Other DNA sequences in the same sample also yield this CDR3. J is TRBJ2-1 and V is TRBV7-2; 9 nucleotides align to TRBD1. The CDR3 has 16 residues. In germline, CDR1 is SGHTA, CDR2 FQGNSA. The trim removed 0 bases at V and 1 base at J, leaving 1 base unmatched. This chain's CDR3 is CASSLAGTGSYNEQFF. CDR3 DNA sequence: TGTGCCAGCAGCTTAGCGGGGACAGGGTCCTACAATGAGCAGTTCTTC.

In this sample, this clone turned up once. The rearrangement uses TRBV4-2 and TRBJ2-5; 10 bases align to TRBD2. V lost 0 bases to trimming and J lost 7 bases; unmatched junction nucleotides: 8. Germline lookup yields CDR1 LGHNA and CDR2 YNFKEQ. The CDR3 consists of 16 residues. This CDR3 is CASSQDVAGGLPTQYF. The CDR3 bases are TGTGCCAGCAGCCAAGATGTAGCGGGGGGCCTCCCGACCCAGTACTTC.

This clone was seen a few times. The chain is built from TRBV28 and TRBJ2-7; the match to TRBD2 covers 7 bases. V was pared by 6 bases and J by 4 bases, with 6 bases of the junction left unmatched. The length of the CDR3 is 13 residues. Per the germline V gene, CDR1 is MDHEN and CDR2 is SYDVKM. The CDR3 reads CASRRGRLYEQYF. The CDR3 region has the DNA TGTGCCAGCAGGCGCGGGAGACTGTACGAGCAGTACTTC.

The chain uses TRBV11-3 and TRBJ2-5; D might be TRBD1 (6 bases). Trimming took 5 bases from V and 2 from J, leaving 12 bases between them. The germline gives CDR1 SGHNT, CDR2 YENEEA. The CDR3 totals 14 residues. This CDR3 reads CASSPGTIQETQYF. The DNA of the CDR3 is TGTGCCAGCAGCCCAGGGACAATACAAGAGACCCAGTACTTC.

In this sample, this clone turned up a few times. V is TRBV19 and J is TRBJ2-7, with a tentative D call TRBD1 (5 bases). Germline-derived CDR1 and CDR2 are LNHDA and SQIVND (reference sequence). The CDR3 is 14 amino acids. Trimming shortened V by 0 bases and J by 3 bases, and 9 bases separated the two germline ends. As DNA, the CDR3 is TGTGCCAGTAGTATAGACGCCAGGGTCTACGAGCAGTACTTC. It specifies CASSIDARVYEQYF.

This clone has just a few counts. Other DNA sequences of this sample code for an identical CDR3. The rearrangement links TRBV7-8 to TRBJ1-1; D gene uncertain. CDR1 is SGHVS, CDR2 FQNEAQ, per germline. The CDR3 runs to 13 residues. The V end lost 1 base, the J end lost 1 base, and 4 bases lay between the germline ends. The CDR3 here is CASSLDRNTEAFF. The CDR3 DNA sequence: TGTGCCAGCAGCTTAGACAGGAACACTGAAGCTTTCTTT.

The rearrangement links TRBV11-2 to TRBJ2-6; 8 bases align to TRBD1. Germline lookup yields CDR1 SGHAT and CDR2 FQNNGV. V lost 0 bases, J lost 0 bases, and 10 bases stayed unmatched. The CDR3 is 20 residues long. The DNA for the CDR3 is TGTGCCAGCAGCTTAGAGTCCCGGGACAGGATCCTCTCTGGGGCCAACGTCCTGACTTTC. It codes for CASSLESRDRILSGANVLTF.

This clone was observed a few times. The chain carries TRBV5-1 and TRBJ2-7, with D hard to call. CDR3 length: 15 residues. Deletions cut 2 bases from V and 2 bases from J, with 14 bases between. Per the germline V gene, CDR1 is SGHRS and CDR2 is YFSETQ. The CDR3 DNA is TGCGCCAGCAGCTTAATCGTTGGCGGTACCTACGAGCAGTACTTC. Amino acids: CASSLIVGGTYEQYF.

There are a few counts of this clone. The chain joins TRBV6-6 to TRBJ1-1; 10 bases are shared with TRBD1. Germline V gives CDR1 MNHNY, CDR2 SVGAGI (reference sequence). Germline trimming cut 5 bases from V and 5 bases from J; bases unmatched to any gene: 5. The CDR3 is 14 residues long. The CDR3 DNA is TGTGCCAGCAGTCCACCGGGACAGGGGACTGAAGCTTTCTTT. Its protein is CASSPPGQGTEAFF.

The genes are TRBV18 and TRBJ2-3; the D gene could be TRBD1 or TRBD2 (5 bases each). The germline V and J ends were trimmed by 2 bases and 11 bases, with 20 bases remaining between them. The CDR3 length is 15 residues. Germline V gene lookup returns CDR1 KGHSH and CDR2 LQKENI. This chain's CDR3 is CASSPARDQAQRQYF. The CDR3, as DNA: TGTGCCAGCTCACCAGCCCGGGACCAAGCACAGAGGCAGTATTTT.

The chain couples TRBV9 to TRBJ1-2, with a possible D match to TRBD1 (5 bases). The germline CDR1 and CDR2 sequences are SGDLS and YYNGEE. Trimming took off 5 bases at V and 7 bases at J, with 12 bases between the two ends. The CDR3 totals 12 residues. The CDR3 bases are TGTGCCAGCAGGACAGTTCACTCTGGCTACACCTTC. Translated, it gives CASRTVHSGYTF.

The chain has TRBV28 and TRBJ1-1, with a possible D match to TRBD1 (6 bases). The CDR3 has 12 amino acids. Germline V gene sequence: CDR1 MDHEN, CDR2 SYDVKM. The V and J ends lost 7 bases and 6 bases respectively, with 12 bases between them. CDR3 in DNA: TGTGCCAGCACCTCAAGGGGGGCTGAAGCTTTCTTT. The encoded protein is CASTSRGAEAFF.

The V and J genes are TRBV5-6 and TRBJ1-2; 8 bases map to TRBD1. In germline, CDR1 is SGHDT, CDR2 YYEEEE. This CDR3 spans 14 amino acids. V gave up 0 bases and J gave up 7 bases; unmatched junction bases: 5. The CDR3 spells CASSLEGRGLGYTF. The CDR3 DNA reads TGTGCCAGCAGCTTGGAAGGCAGGGGGCTTGGCTACACCTTC.

The gene calls are TRBV4-1 and TRBJ2-6; D is unresolved. This CDR3 has 18 residues. Germline V CDR1 and CDR2: MGHRA, YSYEKL. V was clipped by 1 base and J by 0 bases, with 13 bases between them. The CDR3 spells CASSQGSWTSSGANVLTF. CDR3 DNA: TGCGCCAGCAGCCAAGGTTCCTGGACGAGCTCTGGGGCCAACGTCCTGACTTTC.

Comment on this clone: This same CDR3 is encoded by further DNA sequences in the sample. This chain uses TRBV27 with TRBJ2-1, with D hard to call. CDR1 is MNHEY and CDR2 is SMNVEV in the germline V gene (reference sequence). V was shortened by 1 base and J by 5 bases, with 6 bases between the two germline ends. The CDR3 has 13 amino acids. The CDR3 nucleotides are TGTGCCAGCAGTTTATACGTCCACAATGAGCAGTTCTTC. Protein: CASSLYVHNEQFF.

The rearrangement uses TRBV5-6 and TRBJ1-2, with D unresolved. CDR1 SGHDT and CDR2 YYEEEE come from the germline V gene. The V end was cut by 0 bases, the J end by 0 bases, with 6 bases between. The CDR3 is made up of 14 amino acids. CDR3 residues: CASSLARPNYGYTF. The CDR3 coding sequence is TGTGCCAGCAGCTTGGCCCGACCTAACTATGGCTACACCTTC.

There are a few counts of this clone. A much larger clone sits a single nucleotide away, making a read error possible. This chain links TRBV7-9 with TRBJ2-3; D is ambiguous. The CDR3 sequence is 11 residues long. V lost 2 bases, J lost 5 bases, and 2 bases lay in between. Germline V gene data show CDR1 as SEHNR and CDR2 as FQNEAQ (reference sequence). The CDR3: CASSLIDTQYF. CDR3 bases: TGTGCCAGCAGCTTAATAGATACGCAGTATTTT. The full variable domain, rest sourced from reference TRBV7-9 and TRBJ2-3, is DTGVSQNPRHKITKRGQNVTFRCDPISEHNRLYWYRQTLGQGPEFLTYFQNEAQLEKSRLLSDRFSAERPKGSFSTLEIQRTEQGDSAMYLCASSLIDTQYFGPGTRLTVL.

V and J are TRBV5-1 and TRBJ2-5; unclear D gene. CDR1 and CDR2 (germline): SGHRS, YFSETQ. The CDR3 is made up of 13 amino acids. V lost 0 bases and J lost 5, with 8 bases in between. The CDR3 nucleotides are TGCGCCAGCAGCTTGGGGGCAACGGAGACCCAGTACTTC. Protein sequence: CASSLGATETQYF.

A few counts support this clone. This chain joins TRBV28 and TRBJ2-7; 7 nucleotides align to TRBD2. The V gene's germline CDR1 is MDHEN and CDR2 SYDVKM. The junction had 10 bases not matched to a gene; V was cut back by 4 bases and J by 1 base. The CDR3 spans 16 residues. CDR3 loop: CASSYDLGRLSYEQYF. As DNA, the CDR3 is TGTGCCAGCAGTTACGATCTCGGGAGGCTGTCCTACGAGCAGTACTTC.

This clone appeared a few times. V usage is TRBV7-2 and J usage is TRBJ1-2; D is undetermined. This CDR3 spans 13 amino acids. V lost 2 bases and J 3 bases, leaving 7 bases between the germline ends. CDR1 and CDR2 (germline): SGHTA, FQGNSA. Here the CDR3 reads CASSLYGDYGYTF. CDR3 nucleotides: TGTGCCAGCAGCTTATATGGAGACTATGGCTACACCTTC.

This clone has just a few counts. The rearrangement links TRBV7-2 to TRBJ2-6; tentatively, D is TRBD1 (5 bases). There are 17 residues in the CDR3. CDR1 SGHTA and CDR2 FQGNSA come from the germline V gene. Trimming shortened V by 0 bases and J by 1 base, and 10 bases separated the two germline ends. The CDR3 sequence is CASSLAGEGSGANVLTF. The CDR3 DNA reads as TGTGCCAGCAGCTTAGCAGGGGAAGGGTCTGGGGCCAACGTCCTGACTTTC.

This clone was seen repeatedly, ten times or more. The chain carries TRBV7-9 and TRBJ2-2; D ambiguous. The ends were cut back, 3 bases at V and 10 bases at J, with 3 bases in the middle. This CDR3 is 10 amino acids long. Germline V lookup: CDR1 SEHNR, CDR2 FQNEAQ (reference sequence). The CDR3 region is CASSFMELFF. The CDR3 DNA reads TGTGCCAGCAGCTTCATGGAGCTGTTTTTT.

This clone was picked up a small number of times. The chain has TRBV18 and TRBJ2-5, with 8 nucleotides matching TRBD1. This CDR3 contains 14 residues. Per the germline V gene, CDR1 is KGHSH and CDR2 is LQKENI. V was pared by 2 bases and J by 2 bases, with 1 base of the junction left unmatched. As DNA, the CDR3 is TGTGCCAGCTCACCATACAGGGGGCAAGAGACCCAGTACTTC. Amino acid sequence: CASSPYRGQETQYF.

The J gene is TRBJ2-3, the V gene TRBV7-2, with D hard to call. This CDR3 comprises 12 residues. The V gene lost 6 bases and the J gene lost 6 bases, with 10 bases spanning the gap. Germline V lookup: CDR1 SGHTA, CDR2 FQGNSA. This chain's CDR3 is CASSHYYDTQYF. CDR3 bases: TGTGCCAGCAGTCACTACTACGATACGCAGTATTTT.

This clone occurred a few times. This chain uses TRBV5-1 with TRBJ1-1, with D possibly TRBD1 on 6 matching bases. This CDR3 is built from 13 residues. Trimming cost V 4 bases and J 1 base, with 8 bases left between them. Germline values: CDR1 SGHRS, CDR2 YFSETQ. The CDR3 loop is CASSRGANTEAFF. In nucleotides, the CDR3 is TGCGCCAGCAGCCGGGGGGCGAACACTGAAGCTTTCTTT.

The chain carries TRBV6-5 and TRBJ2-1, with 9 bases identical to TRBD2. V lost 4 bases and J lost 1; bases outside the gene matches: 5. Germline assignment: CDR1 MNHEY and CDR2 SVGAGI. The length of the CDR3 is 16 residues. CDR3 bases: TGTGCCAGCAGTTCCATTCTAGCGGGATCCTACAATGAGCAGTTCTTC. This translates into CASSSILAGSYNEQFF.